This T cell receptor (beta chain) was captured by sequencing in a study of blood T cell repertoires in COVID-19. Study at large: Specimens from acute and convalescent COVID-19 originated in the United States, Italy and Spain. The analysed material was cDNA or gDNA that came from T cells, B-cell-depleted T cells, or PBMCs.

This clone was seen once. Germline CDR1 and CDR2: SGHRS and YFSETQ. This CDR3 spans 17 amino acids. V shed 1 base and J shed 0 bases, with 17 bases lying between them. As processed by the authors: Using reference gene primer amplification, nucleated cell counts were estimated. The protocol was immunoSEQ multiplex PCR, while the TCRdb copy is restricted to in-frame clones and leaves out a portion. V, J and clone size reflect that table, while D and trimming were determined from the DNA. The repertoire has around 300,000 clones, about 90% of them found once; the top ten carry roughly 2.1%. Sample: peripheral blood. The V and J genes are TRBV5-1 and TRBJ2-7; D may be TRBD2 (6 bases). This TCR derives from a man aged 18 to 30 with active or convalescent COVID-19. The CDR3 nucleotides read TGCGCCAGCAGCTTGCTGGGGTGGCGGGAAAGCTCCTACGAGCAGTACTTC. Translation gives CASSLLGWRESSYEQYF.